The present entry profiles one T cell receptor beta chain with its context. This entry is derived from a study of blood T cell repertoires in COVID-19. Study in general: The study drew acute and convalescent COVID-19 samples from the United States, Italy and Spain. Sources were T cells, B-cell-depleted T cells, or PBMCs; the material itself was cDNA or gDNA.

The CDR3 spans 13 residues. From germline, CDR1 is SGHRS and CDR2 YFSETQ. Trimming took off 4 bases at V and 3 bases at J, with 11 bases between the two ends. Per the study methods: From reference gene primer amplification, estimates of nucleated cell counts were derived. Data came from immunoSEQ multiplex PCR; TCRdb stores just in-frame clones and leaves some out. V, J and clone size are taken as reported in that table, and D and trimming were inferred from the DNA itself. The sample contains about 240,000 clones, approximately 82% of which appear only once. Sequencing was done on a sample of peripheral blood. The chain is built from TRBV5-1 and TRBJ2-7, with D perhaps TRBD1 (6 bases). This receptor was taken from a man aged 30 to 45 who had recovered from COVID-19. The CDR3 DNA sequence: TGCGCCAGCAGCACGGGACATAGCTACGAGCAGTACGTC. Translation gives CASSTGHSYEQYV.